The 8 T cell receptor gamma chains in this list originate from one sample, sequenced in a study of gamma-delta T cells after stem cell transplantation. TCRdb reran clone calling via CATT on the RT-PCR reads. This table has some 3,000 gamma-chain clones, roughly 18% appearing once. Sequenced sample: gamma-delta T cells. All receptors derive from a human donor. It is not recorded whose cells these are; they may come from a transplant donor.

On this clone itself: Possible read error: a much larger clone is one base away. Other nucleotide sequences from this sample produce the same CDR3. The chain links TRGV3 to TRGJ1 or TRGJ2. CDR1 and CDR2 (germline): VTNTFY, YDVSTARD (reference sequence). The CDR3 is 14 residues long. V shed 0 bases and J 4 bases; nucleotides not matched to a gene: 6. The CDR3 nucleotides read TGTGCCACCTGGGACAGGCCGGGGTATTATAAGAAACTCTTT. Translating it yields CATWDRPGYYKKLF.

A word on this clone: Other DNA sequences in this specimen translate into the identical CDR3. The chain recombines TRGV4 with TRGJ1 or TRGJ2. CDR3 length: 13 amino acids. Per germline, CDR1 EGSTGY and CDR2 YDSYTSSV. V lost 0 bases and J lost 4; bases outside the gene matches: 3. This CDR3 is CATWDGGYYKKLF. DNA of the CDR3: TGTGCCACCTGGGATGGGGGGTATTATAAGAAACTCTTT.

This clone was seen more than once but under ten times. The CDR3 sequence is CATWDEGWMDYKKLF. The CDR3 bases are TGTGCCACCTGGGATGAGGGGTGGATGGATTATAAGAAACTCTTT. The rearrangement uses TRGV4 and TRGJ1 or TRGJ2. CDR3 size: 15 residues. V shed 2 bases, J shed 5 bases, and the junction held 12 bases outside the gene matches. CDR1 and CDR2 (germline): EGSTGY, YDSYTSSV.

This clone appeared a few times. The V call is TRGV4, the J call TRGJ1 or TRGJ2. From germline, CDR1 is EGSTGY and CDR2 YDSYTSSV. CDR3 size: 13 residues. Trimming at V came to 4 bases and at J to 4 bases, leaving 7 bases not matched to a gene. CDR3 coding DNA: TGTGCCACCTGGGAAAATCGATATTATAAGAAACTCTTT. It codes for CATWENRYYKKLF.

Regarding this clone: A read error may be the cause here, since a much bigger clone is one base away. The sample contains more than one DNA sequence encoding this CDR3. The V and J genes are TRGV2 and TRGJ1 or TRGJ2. The V segment lost 0 bases and the J segment 6 bases; nucleotides outside the gene matches: 2. CDR1 is EGSNGY, CDR2 YDSYNSKV, per germline. The CDR3 sequence is 12 residues long. CDR3 sequence reads: CATWDGSYKKLF. The CDR3 nucleotides are TGTGCCACCTGGGACGGGTCTTATAAGAAACTCTTT.

The V and J genes are TRGV2 and TRGJ1 or TRGJ2. CDR1 and CDR2 (germline): EGSNGY, YDSYNSKV. The V segment lost 1 base and the J segment 5 bases; nucleotides outside the gene matches: 5. The CDR3 consists of 13 residues. CDR3 sequence reads: CATWDGQNYKKLF. CDR3 nucleotides: TGTGCCACCTGGGACGGACAAAATTATAAGAAACTCTTT.

Concerning this clone itself: A much larger clone sits a single nucleotide away, making a read error possible. This rearrangement joins TRGV9 to TRGJ1 or TRGJ2. The CDR3 is made up of 15 amino acids. V lost 0 bases to trimming and J lost 3 bases; unmatched junction nucleotides: 8. CDR1 GITISATS and CDR2 ISYDGTV come from the germline V gene (reference sequence). Here the CDR3 reads CALWEVQWCYYKKLF. The CDR3, as DNA: TGTGCCTTGTGGGAGGTGCAGTGGTGTTATTATAAGAAACTCTTT.

V gene TRGV3 combines with J gene TRGJ1 or TRGJ2. Germline values: CDR1 VTNTFY, CDR2 YDVSTARD (reference sequence). This CDR3 is built from 13 residues. V lost 2 bases to trimming and J lost 5 bases; unmatched junction nucleotides: 6. CDR3 coding DNA: TGTGCCACCTGGGACAAGGCAAATTATAAGAAACTCTTT. Translated, it gives CATWDKANYKKLF.